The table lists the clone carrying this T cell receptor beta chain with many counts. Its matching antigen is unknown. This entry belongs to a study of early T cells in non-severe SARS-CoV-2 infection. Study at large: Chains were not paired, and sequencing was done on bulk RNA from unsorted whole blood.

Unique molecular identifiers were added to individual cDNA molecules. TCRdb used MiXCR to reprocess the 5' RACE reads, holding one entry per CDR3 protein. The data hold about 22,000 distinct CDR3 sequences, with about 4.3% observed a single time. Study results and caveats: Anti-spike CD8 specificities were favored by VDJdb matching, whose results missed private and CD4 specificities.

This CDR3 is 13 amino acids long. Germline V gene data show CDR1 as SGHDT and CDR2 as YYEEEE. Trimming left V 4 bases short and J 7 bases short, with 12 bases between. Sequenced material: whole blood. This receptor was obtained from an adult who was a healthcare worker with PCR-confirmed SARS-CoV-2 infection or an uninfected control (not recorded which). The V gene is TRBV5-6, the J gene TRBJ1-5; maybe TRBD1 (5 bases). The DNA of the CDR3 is TGTGCCAGCAGCGAAGGGGCTTGGCAGCCCCAGCATTTT. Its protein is CASSEGAWQPQHF.